This paragraph reports one T cell receptor (beta chain). The data derive from a study of CD8+ T cells in alopecia areata. This CDR3 is 15 amino acids long. Following RNA extraction, reverse transcription yielded cDNA that acted as the sequencing template. Sequenced by immunoSEQ multiplex PCR; TCRdb stores in-frame clones only, minus some. The profile covers 150,000 or so clones, with roughly 50% appearing a single time and around 7% taken by the ten largest. The genes are TRBV21-1 and TRBJ2-5; the listed D gene, TRBD2, was not tested against the DNA. TRBV21-1 is a pseudogene locus. The TCR comes from a human donor with alopecia areata. The sample comprised CD4+ T cells sorted from blood. Written as DNA, the CDR3 is TGTGCCAGCAGCAATGGTAGCGGGAGTGAGGAGACCCAGTACTTC. Amino acid sequence: CASSNGSGSEETQYF.